This TCR beta chain was retrieved from a study of T cells in Graves' hyperthyroidism and ophthalmopathy. The CDR3 is 15 amino acids. In germline, CDR1 is SGDLS, CDR2 YYNGEE. V lost 0 bases and J lost 0, with 10 bases in between. This clonotype has a count of ten or more. The source material, RNA transcripts, was used to amplify TCR beta CDR3 regions. TCR CDR3 regions were first amplified by RT-PCR with HTBI primers. Via MiXCR, TCRdb re-called the multiplex PCR reads, giving one row per CDR3 protein. Here the sample spans 640,000 or so distinct CDR3 sequences, 13% to 15% being singletons. Diagnosis relied on clinical symptoms, serum thyroxine and TRAb, thyroid ultrasound and orbital computed tomography.

Sequenced input: blood. The sequence was obtained from a woman under 30 with Graves' ophthalmopathy. The chain is built from TRBV9 and TRBJ2-7; possible D gene TRBD1, 5 bases. The CDR3 DNA reads TGTGCCAGCAGCGTAGAGGGGCCTAGCTCCTACGAGCAGTACTTC. It specifies CASSVEGPSSYEQYF.